Below, one TCR beta chain is given with its context. This clonotype was seen many times. Its antigen is currently not known. At one end, the junction sequence differs from germline, possibly due to a read error. Sequencing was performed on an Illumina NovaSeq 6000. Synthesis of TCR cDNA relied on 5'RACE template switching, a step that introduced a universal primer site along with unique molecular identifiers. Priming of cDNA synthesis was performed from both the TCR alpha and TCR beta constant segments. Two PCR steps were used to amplify libraries, with sample barcodes and sequencing adapters being added in the second step. Sequencing of the libraries was done on either Illumina HiSeq 2500 (2x100 bp) or NovaSeq (2x150 bp). Processing in the source paper ran as follows. Demultiplexing of reads and collapsing into UMI consensus sequences were performed with MIGEC, and V(D)J alignment was carried out with MiXCR. Clonotypes responding to the vaccine were identified with edgeR on replicate PBMC samples, with the criteria of FDR below 0.01 and a log2 fold change above 5 up to day 15. Bulk clonotypes were assigned CD4 or CD8 identity according to which sequenced CD4 or CD8 repertoire held them at higher abundance. Through fastp at Q25 and MiXCR, TCRdb rebuilt clones from the public reads, retaining in-frame beta chains. CDR3 protein duplicates are merged, each entry listing the most common genes and DNA. TCRdb, not the original authors, processed these V and J calls. The sample table records under 250,000 distinct CDR3 sequences; 3% to 4% of these occur just once. Around 3% of the sample is in the top ten clones.

As encoded in the germline V gene, CDR1 is SGHRS while CDR2 is YFSETQ. There are 14 amino acids in the CDR3, from cysteine to phenylalanine inclusive. The kept DNA is CDR3 alone, 42 bases in frame from the first base. This sample stems from a study of T cells after yellow fever vaccination (dated by TCRdb to about 2019). Turning to the overall study: The SMART-Seq v4 Ultra Low Input RNA kit was used to prepare libraries from fractions with low cell numbers. To track T-cell clones before and after primary and booster YFV17D yellow fever vaccination, bulk TCR alpha and beta repertoires were sequenced longitudinally. Two healthy male donors made up the cohort, one aged 18 to 30 years and the other aged 30 to 39 years. Blood was collected at multiple timepoints before and after primary and secondary immunization, and bulk PBMC replicates and cell subsets were isolated.

On the study overall, not on this receptor specifically: A small share of clonotypes was detected in both CD4 and CD8 compartments, with the overlap likely arising from convergent recombination. FACS-sorted repertoires could contain abundant contaminating clonotypes from the bulk population, so computational filtering was required. Most clones expanded after primary vaccination were re-detected after the booster (almost 98% of CD4 and roughly 87% of CD8), suggesting broad memory maintenance. Only a couple of donors were included in the study, so the extent to which the findings can be generalized is limited. The secondary T-cell response was found to be weaker but faster than the primary response, with a peak reached on day 5 rather than on day 15.

In the paper's terms, the treatment or condition label means: live attenuated yellow fever vaccine strain. A standard Ficoll-Paque protocol was used to isolate PBMCs from peripheral blood. CD4 and CD8 T-cell fractions were isolated with Dynabeads CD4 and CD8 positive selection kits. TriZol was used to extract RNA from bulk PBMCs, CD4 and CD8 fractions, and dextramer-positive and dextramer-negative fractions. This TCR derives from a man in his late teens or twenties who received the YFV17D yellow fever vaccine. This specimen was CD4+ T cells sorted from PBMCs, taken 10 days after the yellow fever booster vaccination. The chain uses TRBV5-1 and TRBJ2-2; the D gene cannot be named for sure. The nucleotide sequence reads TGCGCCAGCAGCTGGATCCAGAACTCCGGGGAGCTGTTTTTT. Translated, this gives CASSWIQNSGELFF. Reference TRBV5-1 and TRBJ2-2 genes cover what lies past the CDR3, so the full variable domain is KAGVTQTPRYLIKTRGQQVTLSCSPISGHRSVSWYQQTPGQGLQFLFEYFSETQRNKGNFPGRFSGRQFSNSRSEMNVSTLELGDSALYLCASSWIQNSGELFFGEGSRLTVL.